This TCR beta chain appears in the sequencing data of a study of blood T cell repertoires in COVID-19. Overall study context: Sites across the United States, Italy and Spain contributed samples from acute and convalescent COVID-19. Sample material is recorded as cDNA or gDNA derived from T cells, B-cell-depleted T cells, or PBMCs.

Profiling relied on immunoSEQ multiplex PCR, and the TCRdb table lists in-frame clones only, not all of them. This table holds about 110,000 clones, 70% to 85% found once. This CDR3 has 17 amino acids. The J segment lost 0 bases and the V segment lost 5 bases, leaving 11 bases of the junction unmatched. Germline values: CDR1 SGHTA, CDR2 FQGNSA. The sequence was obtained from a woman of 80 years or more with active or convalescent COVID-19. The chain uses TRBV7-2 and TRBJ2-3, with 7 bases matching TRBD2. Input material: peripheral blood. CDR3 sequence (DNA): TGTGCCAGCAGCCTCACTAGCGTCTTGATTAGCACAGATACGCAGTATTTT. This gives the protein CASSLTSVLISTDTQYF.